This T cell receptor beta chain derives from a study of identical twins (dated by TCRdb to the mid-2010s). Describing the broader study: The study deep-sequenced TCR alpha and beta repertoires from monozygotic twins, unrelated adults of various ages and cord blood to test whether fetal clonotypes persist. To rule out contamination, the twin experiments were replicated at different times with different library preparation protocols. Points the paper makes about the study in general: Zero-insertion analyses could be partly confounded by invariant T cells such as MAIT and iNKT, though diverse VJ usage argued against such confounding for most clonotypes. The excess sharing between twins in beta out-of-frame sequences was weaker because fewer shared sequences reduced the signal-to-noise ratio. Abundant cord blood beta clonotypes had fewer insertions, young adult naive repertoires showed a similar but weaker trend, and memory repertoires showed no such trend. Because the same donors could not be followed over many years, the conclusions depended on cross-sectional statistical analysis. Out-of-frame TCR alpha sequences shared between twins showed an excess of low generation-probability sequences compared with coincidental sharing between unrelated individuals. Recombination models systematically underestimated out-of-frame TCR alpha sharing in monozygotic twins but agreed with sharing between unrelated individuals.

This clonotype was seen only a few times. This receptor's antigen is unknown. No qualities accompany the bases; no much larger clone lies one base away. Counted from cysteine to phenylalanine, this CDR3 has 12 amino acids. The kept DNA is CDR3 alone, 36 bases in frame from the first base. V is pared back by 11 bases and J by 2 bases, with 9 bases lying between the germline termini. The CDR1 and CDR2 encoded by the germline V gene are WSHSY and SAAADI. Preparation of the library involved 5' RACE. The listed sequencing device is Illumina HiSeq 2000. A universal primer binding site was added through template switching, and the final cDNA carried a unique molecular identifier so that TCR cDNA molecules could be counted accurately. Specific primers in the conserved constant-segment region were used to synthesize first-strand cDNA for the TCR alpha and beta chains. To control for contamination, each cDNA library was double barcoded with a SMART-Mk sample barcode plus Illumina barcodes. Two successive PCR steps introduced TruSeq adapter sequences along with Illumina sample barcodes. Sequencing of the TCR alpha and beta cDNA libraries was done on the Illumina HiSeq platform using custom primers. As for how the authors treated the data: Unique molecular identifiers were extracted from raw reads with MiGEC, and CDR3 positions were determined with MiXCR. For each individual, recombination models were inferred using an EM algorithm with the repgenHMM and IGoR tools. The analysis of shared clonotypes was done with the tcR package in R, with sharing normalized by the product of cloneset sizes. To study raw recombination without the effects of thymic and clonal selection, out-of-frame nonproductive sequences were analyzed. The public reads were reanalyzed by TCRdb: fastp trimming at Q25, MiXCR alignment, in-frame beta chains only. Identical CDR3 proteins give one entry, which carries the most common genes and DNA. The V and J calls and clone size are TCRdb's, not the authors'. This sample comprises under 300,000 distinct CDR3 sequences, about 14% of them detected only once. The ten largest clonotypes hold around 9% of the sample.

Every donor was a healthy Caucasian. Miltenyi CD45RO+ enrichment and human naive T-cell isolation kits were used to isolate memory (CD45RO+) and naive T cells from PBMC. The specimen was memory (CD45RO+) T cells sorted from blood. In light of the paper, this sample's cell subset or site label describes: CD45RO+ enriched T cells. This TCR derives from a woman under 30 in good health. The sequence is built from TRBV10-2 and TRBJ2-2, with TRBD1 as a weak D call on 7 bases. CDR3 loop: CAGGGNTGELFF. Read as DNA, the sequence is TGCGCCGGAGGGGGCAACACCGGGGAGCTGTTTTTT.